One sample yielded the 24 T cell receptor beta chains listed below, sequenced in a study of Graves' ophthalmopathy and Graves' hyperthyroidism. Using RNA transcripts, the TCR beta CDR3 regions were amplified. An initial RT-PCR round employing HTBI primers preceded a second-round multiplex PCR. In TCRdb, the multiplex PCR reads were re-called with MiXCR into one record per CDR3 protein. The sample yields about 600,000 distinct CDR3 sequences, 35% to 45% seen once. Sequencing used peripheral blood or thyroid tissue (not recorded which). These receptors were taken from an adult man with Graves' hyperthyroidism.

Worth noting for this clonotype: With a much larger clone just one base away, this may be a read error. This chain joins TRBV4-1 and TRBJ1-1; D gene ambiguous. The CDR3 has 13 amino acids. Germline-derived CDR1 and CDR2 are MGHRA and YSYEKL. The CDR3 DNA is TGCGCCAGCAGCCCCTTAGGCCTCACTGAAACTTTCTTT. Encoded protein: CASSPLGLTETFF.

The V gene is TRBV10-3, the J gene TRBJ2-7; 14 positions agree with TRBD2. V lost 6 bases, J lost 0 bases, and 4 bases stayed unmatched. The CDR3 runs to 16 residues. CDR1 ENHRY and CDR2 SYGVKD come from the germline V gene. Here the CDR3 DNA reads TGTGCCATCAGATCCGGGACTAGCGGGGGCTCCTACGAGCAGTACTTC. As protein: CAIRSGTSGGSYEQYF.

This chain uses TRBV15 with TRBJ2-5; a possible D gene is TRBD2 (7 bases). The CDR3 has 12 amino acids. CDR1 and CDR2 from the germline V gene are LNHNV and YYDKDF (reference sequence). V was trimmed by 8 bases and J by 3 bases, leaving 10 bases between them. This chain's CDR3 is CATRGAEETQYF. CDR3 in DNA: TGTGCCACCCGGGGGGCAGAAGAGACCCAGTACTTC.

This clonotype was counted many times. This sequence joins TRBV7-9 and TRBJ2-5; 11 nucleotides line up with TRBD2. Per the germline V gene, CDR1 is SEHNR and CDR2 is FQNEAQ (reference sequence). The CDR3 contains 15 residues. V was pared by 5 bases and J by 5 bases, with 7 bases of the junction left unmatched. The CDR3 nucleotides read TGTGCCAGCAGCCTGCTAGCGGGAGGTGACGAGACCCAGTACTTC. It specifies CASSLLAGGDETQYF.

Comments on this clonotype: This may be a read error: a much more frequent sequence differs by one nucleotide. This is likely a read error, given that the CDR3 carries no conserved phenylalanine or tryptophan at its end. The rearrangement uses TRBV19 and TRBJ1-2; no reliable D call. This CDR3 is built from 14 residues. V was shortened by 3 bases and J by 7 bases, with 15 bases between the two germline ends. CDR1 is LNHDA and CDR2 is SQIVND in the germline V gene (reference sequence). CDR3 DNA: TGTGCCAGTAGTATTGGTACCGGCATTGGTGGCTACACCCTC. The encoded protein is CASSIGTGIGGYTL.

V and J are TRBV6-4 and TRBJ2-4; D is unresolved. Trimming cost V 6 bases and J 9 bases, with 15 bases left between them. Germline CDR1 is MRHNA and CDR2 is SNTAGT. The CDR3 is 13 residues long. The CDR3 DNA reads TGTGCCAGCAGCCACCTAAAGGATCTCATTCAGTACTTC. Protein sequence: CASSHLKDLIQYF.

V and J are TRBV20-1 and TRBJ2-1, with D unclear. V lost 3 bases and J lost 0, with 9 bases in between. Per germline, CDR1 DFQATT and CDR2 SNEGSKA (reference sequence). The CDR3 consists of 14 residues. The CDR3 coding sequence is TGCAGTGCTAGGCTTCGGAGCTCCTACAATGAGCAGTTCTTC. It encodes CSARLRSSYNEQFF.

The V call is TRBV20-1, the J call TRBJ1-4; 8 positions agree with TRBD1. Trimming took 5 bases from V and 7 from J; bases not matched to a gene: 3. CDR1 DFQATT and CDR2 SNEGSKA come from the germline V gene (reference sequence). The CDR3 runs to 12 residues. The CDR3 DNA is TGCAGTGCTTCGACAGGGGTTGAAAAACTGTTTTTT. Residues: CSASTGVEKLFF.

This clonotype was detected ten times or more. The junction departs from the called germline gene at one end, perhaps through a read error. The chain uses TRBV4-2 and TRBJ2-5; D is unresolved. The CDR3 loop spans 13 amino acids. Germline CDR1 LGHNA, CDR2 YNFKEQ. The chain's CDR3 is CASRQGGGETQYF. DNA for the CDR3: TGTGCCAGCAGACAAGGTGGCGGAGAGACCCAGTACTTC.

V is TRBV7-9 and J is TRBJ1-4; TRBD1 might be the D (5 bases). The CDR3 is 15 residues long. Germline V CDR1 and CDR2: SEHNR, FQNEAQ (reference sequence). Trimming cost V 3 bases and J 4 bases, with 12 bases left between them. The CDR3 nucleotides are TGTGCCAGCAGCTTTGAGGGAGGGGATAATGAAAAACTGTTTTTT. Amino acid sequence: CASSFEGGDNEKLFF.

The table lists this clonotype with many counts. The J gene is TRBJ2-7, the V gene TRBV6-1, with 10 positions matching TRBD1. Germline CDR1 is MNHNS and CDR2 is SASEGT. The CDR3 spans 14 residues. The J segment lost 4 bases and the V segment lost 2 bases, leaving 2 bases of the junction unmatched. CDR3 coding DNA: TGTGCCAGCAGTGAAAGGACAGGGGGGTACGAGCAGTACTTC. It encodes CASSERTGGYEQYF.

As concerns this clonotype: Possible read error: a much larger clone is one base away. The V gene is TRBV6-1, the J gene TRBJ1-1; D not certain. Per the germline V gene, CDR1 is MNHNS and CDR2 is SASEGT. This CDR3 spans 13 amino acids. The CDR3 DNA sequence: TGTGCCAGCAGTCCGCAGTGGAACGCTGAAGCTTTCTTT. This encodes CASSPQWNAEAFF.

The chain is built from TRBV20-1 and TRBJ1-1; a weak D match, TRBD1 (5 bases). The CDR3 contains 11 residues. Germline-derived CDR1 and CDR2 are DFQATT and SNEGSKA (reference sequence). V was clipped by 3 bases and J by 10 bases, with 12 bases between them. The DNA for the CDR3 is TGCAGTGCTAGGGGGACGGGTCGAGCTTTCTTT. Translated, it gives CSARGTGRAFF.

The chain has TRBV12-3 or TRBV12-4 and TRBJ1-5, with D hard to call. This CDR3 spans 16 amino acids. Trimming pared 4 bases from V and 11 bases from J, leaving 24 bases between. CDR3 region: CASSSAGGINAETQHF. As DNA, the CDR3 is TGTGCCAGCAGTTCCGCGGGAGGGATAAATGCGGAGACCCAGCATTTT.

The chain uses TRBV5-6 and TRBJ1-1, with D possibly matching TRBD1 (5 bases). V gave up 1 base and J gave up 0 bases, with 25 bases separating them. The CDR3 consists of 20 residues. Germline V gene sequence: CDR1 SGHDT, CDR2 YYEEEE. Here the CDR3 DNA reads TGTGCCAGCAGCTTGCCTTTATCCGGGACCCTCGGATTCATGAACACTGAAGCTTTCTTT. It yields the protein CASSLPLSGTLGFMNTEAFF.

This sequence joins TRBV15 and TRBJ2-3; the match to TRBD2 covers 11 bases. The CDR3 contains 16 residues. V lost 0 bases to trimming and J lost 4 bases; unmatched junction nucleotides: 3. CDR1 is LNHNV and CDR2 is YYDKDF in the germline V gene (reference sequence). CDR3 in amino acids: CATSRELAGAPDTQYF. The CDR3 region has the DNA TGTGCCACCAGCAGAGAACTAGCGGGAGCCCCAGATACGCAGTATTTT.

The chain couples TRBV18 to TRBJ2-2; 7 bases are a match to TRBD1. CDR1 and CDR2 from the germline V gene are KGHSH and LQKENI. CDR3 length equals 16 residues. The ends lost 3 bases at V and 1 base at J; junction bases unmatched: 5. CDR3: CASSPLRTGNTGELFF. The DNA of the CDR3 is TGTGCCAGCTCACCCCTACGGACAGGGAACACCGGGGAGCTGTTTTTT.

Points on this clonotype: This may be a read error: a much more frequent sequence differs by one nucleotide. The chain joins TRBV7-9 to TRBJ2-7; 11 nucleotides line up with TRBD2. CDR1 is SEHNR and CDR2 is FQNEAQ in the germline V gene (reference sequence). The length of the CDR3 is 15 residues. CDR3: CASSLGLAGGKEQCF. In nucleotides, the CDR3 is TGTGCCAGCAGCTTAGGTCTAGCGGGAGGTAAAGAGCAGTGCTTC.

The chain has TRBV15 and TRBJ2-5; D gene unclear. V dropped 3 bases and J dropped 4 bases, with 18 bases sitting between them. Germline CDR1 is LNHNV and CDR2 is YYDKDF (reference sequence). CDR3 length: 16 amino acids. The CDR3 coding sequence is TGTGCCACCAGCAGTGAGTCGATTGGCAAGGTAGAGACCCAGTACTTC. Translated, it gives CATSSESIGKVETQYF.

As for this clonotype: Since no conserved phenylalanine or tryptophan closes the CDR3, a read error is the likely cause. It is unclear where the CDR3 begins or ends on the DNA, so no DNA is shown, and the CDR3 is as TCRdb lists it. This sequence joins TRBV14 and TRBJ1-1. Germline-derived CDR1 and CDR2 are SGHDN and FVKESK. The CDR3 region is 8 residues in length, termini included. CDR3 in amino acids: CASSPSFP.

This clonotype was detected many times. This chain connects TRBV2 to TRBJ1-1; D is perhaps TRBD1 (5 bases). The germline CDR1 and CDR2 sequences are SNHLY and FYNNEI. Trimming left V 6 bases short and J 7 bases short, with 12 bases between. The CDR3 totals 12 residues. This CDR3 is CASRGTGDEAFF. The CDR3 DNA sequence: TGTGCCAGCAGGGGGACCGGAGATGAAGCTTTCTTT.

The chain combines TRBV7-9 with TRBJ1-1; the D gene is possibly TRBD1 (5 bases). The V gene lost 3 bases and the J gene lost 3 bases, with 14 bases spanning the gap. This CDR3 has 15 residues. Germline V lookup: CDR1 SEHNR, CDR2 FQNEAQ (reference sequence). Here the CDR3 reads CASSFRGRGDTEAFF. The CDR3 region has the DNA TGTGCCAGCAGCTTTCGAGGACGGGGCGACACTGAAGCTTTCTTT.

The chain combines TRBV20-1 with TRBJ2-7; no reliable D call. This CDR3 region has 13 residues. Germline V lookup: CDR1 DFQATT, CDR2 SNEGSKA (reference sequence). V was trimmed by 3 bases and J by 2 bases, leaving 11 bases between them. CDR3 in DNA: TGCAGTGCTAGCCAGGCGAACACCTACGAGCAGTACTTC. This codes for CSASQANTYEQYF.

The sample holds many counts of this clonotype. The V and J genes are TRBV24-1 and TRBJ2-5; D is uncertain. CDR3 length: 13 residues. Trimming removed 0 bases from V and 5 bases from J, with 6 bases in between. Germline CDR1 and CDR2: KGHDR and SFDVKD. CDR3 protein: CATSDLDGETQYF. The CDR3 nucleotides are TGTGCCACCAGTGATTTGGATGGTGAGACCCAGTACTTC.